This T cell receptor beta chain comes out of a study of blood T cell repertoires in COVID-19. As for the study in general: Acute and convalescent COVID-19 samples came from the United States, Italy and Spain. From T cells, B-cell-depleted T cells, or PBMCs came the material, which was cDNA or gDNA.

Germline values: CDR1 SGHVS, CDR2 FNYEAQ. V lost 0 bases and J 0 bases, leaving 5 bases between the germline ends. The CDR3 extends over 15 amino acids. Authors' methods: Researchers report that nucleated cell counts were estimated from reference gene primer amplification. Assay used: immunoSEQ multiplex PCR; TCRdb lists only in-frame clones, some missing. Clone size and V and J calls were adopted from that table, with D and trimming inferred from the DNA. The data show 250,000 to 300,000 clones, roughly 90% seen once. In regard to this clone: Other DNA sequences in the sample encode the same CDR3.

The rearrangement uses TRBV7-6 and TRBJ1-4; D is unresolved. This TCR came from a man in his fifties with acute or convalescent COVID-19. The sequenced sample consisted of peripheral blood. CDR3 sequence reads: CASSLARATNEKLFF. The CDR3 DNA is TGTGCCAGCAGCTTAGCCCGGGCAACTAATGAAAAACTGTTTTTT.